The 25 T cell receptor beta chains below were found in one sample sequenced in a study of T cells after yellow fever vaccination. Using its own MiXCR run on the 5' RACE reads, TCRdb lists one record per CDR3 protein. The repertoire has approximately 120,000 distinct CDR3 sequences, more than 6% of them found once; the top ten carry roughly 2.6%. Specimen: CD4+ T cells sorted from PBMCs, collected 10 to 11 days after the first yellow fever vaccination. The receptors stem from a man between 18 and 35 years old who received the YFV17D yellow fever vaccine.

This clonotype was found many times. This chain connects TRBV7-2 to TRBJ1-2; tentatively, D is TRBD1 (6 bases). The CDR3 consists of 13 residues. Germline lookup yields CDR1 SGHTA and CDR2 FQGNSA. The V end lost 1 base, the J end lost 8 bases, and 11 bases lay between the germline ends. The CDR3, as DNA: TGTGCCAGCAGCTTAGTCCCACAGGGAGGCTACACCTTC. This translates into CASSLVPQGGYTF.

This clonotype was seen many times. The chain couples TRBV7-3 to TRBJ2-1, with D perhaps TRBD2 (6 bases). The V end lost 6 bases, the J end lost 2 bases, and 14 bases lay between the germline ends. From germline, CDR1 is SGHTA and CDR2 FQGTGA. The CDR3 runs to 15 residues. The CDR3 here is CASSSTGGPYNEQFF. CDR3 sequence (DNA): TGTGCCAGCAGTTCTACCGGGGGTCCCTACAATGAGCAGTTCTTC.

This clonotype was seen at least ten times. V and J are TRBV5-6 and TRBJ2-3, with 11 bases fitting TRBD1. The CDR3 spans 14 residues. Germline V lookup: CDR1 SGHDT, CDR2 YYEEEE. Trimming cost V 3 bases and J 5 bases; bases outside gene matches: 2. CDR3 sequence reads: CASSSGTGGDTQYF. CDR3 nucleotide sequence: TGTGCCAGCAGCTCAGGGACAGGGGGAGATACGCAGTATTTT.

This clonotype was seen ten or more times. The chain combines TRBV4-2 with TRBJ1-5, with D possibly being TRBD1 (6 bases). CDR1 is LGHNA, CDR2 YNFKEQ, per germline. V was pared by 2 bases and J by 10 bases, with 21 bases between. The CDR3 has 16 residues. The chain's CDR3 is CASSQSMGALFKPQHF. CDR3 sequence (DNA): TGTGCCAGCAGCCAATCGATGGGGGCCCTGTTTAAACCCCAGCATTTT.

This chain joins TRBV4-1 and TRBJ2-5; TRBD1 matches at 12 bases. This CDR3 has 17 amino acids. Germline CDR1 and CDR2: MGHRA and YSYEKL. J lost 6 bases, V lost 3 bases, and 11 bases had no gene match. The CDR3 protein is CASSQPGQGARVQTQYF. CDR3 coding DNA: TGCGCCAGCAGCCAGCCGGGACAGGGGGCGAGGGTTCAGACCCAGTACTTC.

This clonotype was observed many times. The chain is built from TRBV7-2 and TRBJ2-7, with D unresolved. Germline lookup yields CDR1 SGHTA and CDR2 FQGNSA. Trimming pared 4 bases from V and 4 bases from J, leaving 11 bases between. This CDR3 contains 13 residues. CDR3 coding DNA: TGTGCCAGCAGCTCCCTCGCCCCGTACGAGCAGTACTTC. Amino acid sequence: CASSSLAPYEQYF.

Many counts were recorded for this clonotype. The chain employs TRBV7-2 and TRBJ1-2, with D possibly being TRBD1 (6 bases). Trimming took 7 bases from V and 1 from J, leaving 13 bases between them. Looked up from germline, CDR1 is SGHTA and CDR2 is FQGNSA. The length of the CDR3 is 14 residues. Here the CDR3 reads CASTQMDSNYGYTF. In nucleotides, the CDR3 is TGTGCCAGCACCCAAATGGACAGTAACTATGGCTACACCTTC.

This clonotype came up many times. The chain joins TRBV5-1 to TRBJ2-3, with D perhaps assigned TRBD1 or TRBD2 (6 bases each). Germline V gives CDR1 SGHRS, CDR2 YFSETQ. The CDR3 loop spans 14 amino acids. The V end was cut by 4 bases, the J end by 6 bases, with 15 bases between. CDR3 amino acids: CASSVDQGTDTQYF. Written as DNA, the CDR3 is TGCGCCAGCAGCGTGGACCAGGGGACTGATACGCAGTATTTT.

This clonotype showed up many times. The V gene is TRBV9, the J gene TRBJ2-2; 7 bases match TRBD1. The V gene end was trimmed by 4 bases and the J gene end by 3 bases; junction bases not matched to a gene: 9. The CDR3 extends over 16 amino acids. Germline V gene sequence: CDR1 SGDLS, CDR2 YYNGEE. Here the CDR3 DNA reads TGTGCCAGCAGCCCCGTAGAGGGGGCGGACACCGGGGAGCTGTTTTTT. This codes for CASSPVEGADTGELFF.

Ten or more counts support this clonotype. The rearrangement links TRBV7-3 to TRBJ1-1, with D possibly matching TRBD1 (5 bases). In germline, CDR1 is SGHTA, CDR2 FQGTGA. Trimming took 5 bases from V and 3 from J, leaving 16 bases between them. The CDR3 sequence is 15 residues long. The CDR3 DNA sequence: TGTGCCAGCAGCCCCGGGGGAGGGGCGTACACTGAAGCTTTCTTT. Translated: CASSPGGGAYTEAFF.

This clonotype was seen a handful of times. The rearrangement uses TRBV12-3 or TRBV12-4 and TRBJ2-5; 14 bases are shared with TRBD2. The CDR3 spans 20 residues. Trimming cost V 3 bases and J 0 bases; bases outside gene matches: 12. CDR3 sequence (DNA): TGTGCCAGCAGTTTTACCACGAGACTAGCGGGGGGGAAGTACCAAGAGACCCAGTACTTC. This sequence encodes CASSFTTRLAGGKYQETQYF.

This clonotype has ten or more counts. This chain links TRBV12-3 or TRBV12-4 with TRBJ2-2; D uncertain. The CDR3 runs to 13 residues. Trimming took 8 bases from V and 0 from J, leaving 7 bases between them. Here the CDR3 DNA reads TGTGCCAGCGGGCAAGCGAACACCGGGGAGCTGTTTTTT. It is translated as CASGQANTGELFF.

There are many counts of this clonotype. The chain recombines TRBV4-1 with TRBJ2-1; D is undetermined. CDR3 length equals 12 residues. Trimming removed 4 bases at V and 7 bases at J, with 8 bases between. Germline-derived CDR1 and CDR2 are MGHRA and YSYEKL. Here the CDR3 DNA reads TGCGCCAGCAGCCGTATTGGGAATGAGCAGTTCTTC. This codes for CASSRIGNEQFF.

The table lists this clonotype with many counts. J is TRBJ1-1 and V is TRBV6-1; D is ambiguous. V was clipped by 5 bases and J by 10 bases, with 20 bases between them. The CDR3 has 14 amino acids. Germline CDR1 MNHNS, CDR2 SASEGT. In DNA, the CDR3 is TGTGCCAGCAGTCGACCCTCGCTGAACCAGCCAGCTTTCTTT. Its protein product is CASSRPSLNQPAFF.

This clonotype was detected ten times or more. The chain couples TRBV10-1 to TRBJ2-1; TRBD1 is a possible D gene (6 bases). The CDR3 runs to 14 residues. Germline V gives CDR1 WNHNN, CDR2 SYGVQD (reference sequence). V shed 6 bases and J shed 10 bases, with 19 bases lying between them. The CDR3 loop reads CASSQGPNGYEQFF. In DNA, the CDR3 is TGCGCCAGCAGCCAGGGGCCGAATGGGTACGAGCAGTTCTTC.

The chain joins TRBV12-3 or TRBV12-4 to TRBJ2-3; TRBD2 aligns across 9 bases. The CDR3 loop spans 18 amino acids. V trimming: 5 bases; J trimming: 2 bases; junction bases outside the gene matches: 14. CDR3 in amino acids: CASSPAILAGLHTDTQYF. The CDR3 bases are TGTGCCAGCAGTCCCGCCATTCTAGCGGGGCTCCACACAGATACGCAGTATTTT.

This clonotype came up many times. The chain links TRBV29-1 to TRBJ1-1, with D uncertain. CDR1 is SQVTM and CDR2 is ANQGSEA in the germline V gene. The germline V and J ends were trimmed by 3 bases and 1 base, with 9 bases remaining between them. CDR3 length: 13 residues. The CDR3 sequence is CSVEEGWNTEAFF. The CDR3 region has the DNA TGCAGCGTTGAGGAGGGTTGGAACACTGAAGCTTTCTTT.

This clonotype was seen at least ten times. The chain joins TRBV20-1 to TRBJ2-7; 8 bases map to TRBD2. Germline CDR1 DFQATT, CDR2 SNEGSKA (reference sequence). The CDR3 covers 12 residues. The V gene end was trimmed by 5 bases and the J gene end by 0 bases; junction bases not matched to a gene: 0. CDR3 protein: CSAAGGSYEQYV. In nucleotides, the CDR3 is TGCAGTGCTGCGGGGGGCTCCTACGAGCAGTACGTC.

This clonotype occurred many times. The chain couples TRBV5-1 to TRBJ1-1; TRBD1 might be the D (6 bases). V dropped 4 bases and J dropped 5 bases, with 24 bases sitting between them. The CDR3 sequence is 17 residues long. Germline loops: CDR1 SGHRS, CDR2 YFSETQ. DNA for the CDR3: TGCGCCAGCAGCAGAAACAGGGCCGGAGGAACGGGAACTGAAGCTTTCTTT. Translated, it gives CASSRNRAGGTGTEAFF.

This clonotype has a count of ten or more. The rearrangement joins TRBV11-2 to TRBJ2-2; D is unresolved. Germline V lookup: CDR1 SGHAT, CDR2 FQNNGV. V was shortened by 1 base and J by 4 bases, with 7 bases between the two germline ends. This CDR3 spans 14 amino acids. The CDR3 DNA reads TGTGCCAGCAGCTTAGTAGTCGGCACCGGGGAGCTGTTTTTT. As protein: CASSLVVGTGELFF. Using reference TRBV11-2 and TRBJ2-2 for the parts outside the CDR3, the full variable domain is EAGVAQSPRYKIIEKRQSVAFWCNPISGHATLYWYQQILGQGPKLLIQFQNNGVVDDSQLPKDRFSAERLKGVDSTLKIQPAKLEDSAVYLCASSLVVGTGELFFGEGSRLTVL.

This clonotype was observed at least ten times. This rearrangement joins TRBV7-2 to TRBJ1-6, with D unclear. This CDR3 region has 15 residues. Trimming took off 6 bases at V and 7 bases at J, with 16 bases between the two ends. The germline gives CDR1 SGHTA, CDR2 FQGNSA. The CDR3: CASSKTGPKNSPLHF. CDR3 sequence (DNA): TGTGCCAGCAGTAAAACGGGCCCCAAGAATTCACCCCTCCACTTT. Drawing the rest from reference TRBV7-2 and TRBJ1-6, the complete variable domain is GAGVSQSPSNKVTEKGKDVELRCDPISGHTALYWYRQSLGQGLEFLIYFQGNSAPDKSGLPSDRFSAERTGGSVSTLTIQRTQQEDSAVYLCASSKTGPKNSPLHFGNGTRLTVT.

This clonotype appeared many times. The chain has TRBV12-3 or TRBV12-4 and TRBJ2-3; 7 bases are a match to TRBD2. The CDR3 has 14 residues. V was clipped by 6 bases and J by 4 bases; unmatched bases: 7. The DNA of the CDR3 is TGTGCCAGCAGACGCGGACTAGGGGCAGATACGCAGTATTTT. Translation gives CASRRGLGADTQYF.

This clonotype has a count of ten or more. V is TRBV20-1 and J is TRBJ2-1, with 10 nucleotides matching TRBD2. V lost 3 bases to trimming and J lost 7 bases; unmatched junction nucleotides: 9. The CDR3 contains 15 residues. Germline lookup yields CDR1 DFQATT and CDR2 SNEGSKA (reference sequence). CDR3 DNA sequence: TGCAGTGCTAGGGGGCTAGCGGGGGTCGGGAATGAGCAGTTCTTC. Translated, it gives CSARGLAGVGNEQFF.

The chain has TRBV5-1 and TRBJ1-2, with D unresolved. The CDR3 spans 13 residues. Germline-derived CDR1 and CDR2 are SGHRS and YFSETQ. With 4 bases removed from V and 7 bases from J, the gap between germline ends came to 14 bases. The CDR3 is CASSATELPGYTF. The CDR3 coding sequence is TGCGCCAGCAGCGCGACGGAATTACCTGGCTACACCTTC. Full variable domain (remainder filled in from reference TRBV5-1 and TRBJ1-2): KAGVTQTPRYLIKTRGQQVTLSCSPISGHRSVSWYQQTPGQGLQFLFEYFSETQRNKGNFPGRFSGRQFSNSRSEMNVSTLELGDSALYLCASSATELPGYTFGSGTRLTVV.

In this sample, this clonotype turned up many times. This sequence joins TRBV7-3 and TRBJ2-1; D may match TRBD1 or TRBD2 (5 bases each). V gave up 2 bases and J gave up 4 bases, with 12 bases separating them. The V gene's germline CDR1 is SGHTA and CDR2 FQGTGA. There are 15 residues in the CDR3. The DNA for the CDR3 is TGTGCCAGCAGCTTAGGGACGTCGGGGTACAATGAGCAGTTCTTC. This sequence encodes CASSLGTSGYNEQFF. The full variable domain, rest sourced from reference TRBV7-3 and TRBJ2-1, is GAGVSQTPSNKVTEKGKYVELRCDPISGHTALYWYRQSLGQGPEFLIYFQGTGAADDSGLPNDRFFAVRPEGSVSTLKIQRTERGDSAVYLCASSLGTSGYNEQFFGPGTRLTVL.